This is a list of T cell receptor beta chains from one sample in a study of cytomegalovirus exposure and HLA in healthy donors. The repertoire was sequenced with immunoSEQ multiplex PCR; TCRdb's copy has only in-frame clones and lacks some. The data contain 200,000 or so clones, 80% to 85% of them singletons. The sequenced material came from PBMCs. These receptors were taken from a woman in her 50s in good health and CMV-seropositive. Each CDR3 is given with its conserved first and last residue. Each record gives: V gene, clone size, D gene, J gene, CDR3 length, CDR3 protein, CDR3 DNA. D genes are given only for firm matches. Not all rows give a size; the values are once, few, many and, for expanded clones, a class.

TRBV5-6	.	TRBD1	TRBJ2-2	17	CASSLMRQGGDTGELFF	TGTGCCAGCAGCTTGATGCGACAGGGGGGGGACACCGGGGAGCTGTTTTTT
TRBV5-1	.	.	TRBJ2-2	13	CASSLEGAGELFF	TGCGCCAGCAGCTTGGAGGGGGCCGGGGAGCTGTTTTTT
TRBV29-1	.	TRBD1	TRBJ2-4	14	CSVGPQGGSDSQYF	TGCAGCGTTGGTCCACAGGGGGGTAGTGACAGTCAGTACTTC
TRBV6-5	.	.	TRBJ2-1	15	CASSPGGLGNNEQFF	TGTGCCAGCAGTCCCGGCGGGCTAGGTAACAATGAGCAGTTCTTC
TRBV28	.	TRBD2	TRBJ2-7	13	CASHQRGFLEQYF	TGTGCCAGCCACCAGCGGGGCTTTCTCGAGCAGTACTTC
TRBV5-1	.	.	TRBJ2-3	16	CASSLADLEGTDTQYF	TGCGCCAGCAGCTTGGCCGACCTGGAGGGTACAGATACGCAGTATTTT
TRBV5-1	.	TRBD2	TRBJ2-7	15	CASSPWTSDATEQYF	TGCGCCAGCAGCCCCTGGACTAGCGACGCGACCGAGCAGTACTTC
TRBV28	.	.	TRBJ1-4	16	CASSHQDRATNEKLFF	TGTGCCAGCAGTCACCAAGACAGAGCAACTAATGAAAAACTGTTTTTT
TRBV11-2	.	.	TRBJ1-3	14	CASSFWSSGNTIYF	TGTGCCAGCAGCTTCTGGAGCTCTGGAAACACCATATATTTT
TRBV5-1	.	.	TRBJ1-2	13	CASSDSQGGGYTF	TGCGCCAGCAGCGATAGCCAGGGTGGCGGCTACACCTTC
TRBV5-1	.	TRBD1	TRBJ2-5	14	CASSAGQGLETQYF	TGCGCCAGCAGCGCCGGACAGGGTTTGGAGACCCAGTACTTC
TRBV6-1	.	.	TRBJ2-5	11	CASTQEKTQYF	TGTGCCAGCACTCAGGAAAAGACCCAGTACTTC
TRBV6-5	.	.	TRBJ2-7	13	CASSRLFSYEQYF	TGTGCCAGCAGCCGGTTATTCTCCTACGAGCAGTACTTC
TRBV19	once	.	TRBJ2-2	15	CASSIQAANTGELFF	TGTGCCAGTAGTATACAGGCCGCGAACACCGGGGAGCTGTTTTTT
TRBV6-5	once	TRBD2	TRBJ2-1	15	CASSKRGDSYNEQFF	TGTGCCAGCAGTAAGCGGGGGGACTCCTACAATGAGCAGTTCTTC
TRBV11-2	.	TRBD1	TRBJ2-7	16	CASSLAGWPGQGTPYF	TGTGCCAGCAGCTTAGCCGGTTGGCCGGGACAGGGCACCCCCTACTTC
TRBV7-2	once	.	TRBJ2-2	16	CASSLQGFLNTGELFF	TGTGCCAGCAGCTTACAGGGTTTTTTGAACACCGGGGAGCTGTTTTTT
TRBV19	.	.	TRBJ2-5	13	CASSIQGQETQYF	TGTGCCAGTAGTATTCAGGGTCAGGAGACCCAGTACTTC
TRBV11-1	.	TRBD1	TRBJ1-1	16	CASSFKTGVWDTEAFF	TGTGCCAGCAGCTTTAAGACAGGGGTATGGGACACTGAAGCTTTCTTT
TRBV5-8	.	TRBD1	TRBJ1-5	14	CASSLGQGSQPQHF	TGTGCCAGCAGCTTGGGACAGGGGAGCCAGCCCCAGCATTTT
TRBV14	.	.	TRBJ1-1	11	CASSLGGEAFF	TGTGCCAGCAGCCTCGGGGGTGAAGCTTTCTTT
TRBV7-9	.	.	TRBJ2-1	16	CASSSSHGTSYNEQFF	TGTGCCAGCAGCTCCTCCCACGGGACAAGCTACAATGAGCAGTTCTTC
TRBV6-5	.	.	TRBJ2-7	12	CASQGSSYEQYF	TGTGCCAGTCAAGGGAGCTCCTACGAGCAGTACTTC
TRBV11-2	.	.	TRBJ2-7	15	CASSLEEGTLYEQYF	TGTGCCAGCAGCTTAGAAGAGGGTACCCTCTACGAGCAGTACTTC
TRBV27	.	.	TRBJ1-4	15	CASSFQGRGGEKLFF	TGTGCCAGCAGTTTTCAGGGGAGGGGGGGCGAAAAACTGTTTTTT
TRBV11-2	.	.	TRBJ2-1	13	CASSWAGPNEQFF	TGTGCCAGCAGTTGGGCGGGACCTAATGAGCAGTTCTTC
TRBV28	.	.	TRBJ1-5	12	CASMEVNQPQHF	TGTGCCAGCATGGAGGTGAATCAGCCCCAGCATTTT
TRBV5-1	.	TRBD2	TRBJ2-1	18	CASSLLPASSGGANEQFF	TGCGCCAGCAGCTTACTTCCCGCCTCTAGCGGGGGGGCCAATGAGCAGTTCTTC
TRBV28	.	TRBD1	TRBJ1-4	13	CASSTGGWEKLFF	TGTGCCAGCAGTACAGGGGGTTGGGAAAAACTGTTTTTT
TRBV5-1	.	TRBD1	TRBJ2-1	15	CASATSGTGVDEQFF	TGCGCCAGCGCTACCTCCGGGACAGGGGTCGATGAGCAGTTCTTC
TRBV21-1	.	.	TRBJ2-7	17	CASSVDPGQESSYEQYF	TGTGCCAGCAGCGTCGACCCGGGACAGGAGAGCTCCTACGAGCAGTACTTC
TRBV18	.	.	TRBJ1-5	15	CASSPGQVLQQPQHF	TGTGCCAGCTCGCCAGGACAAGTCCTCCAGCAGCCCCAGCATTTT
TRBV5-1	few	.	TRBJ2-7	16	CASSWGEQGSGYEQYF	TGCGCCAGCAGCTGGGGGGAACAGGGGAGCGGCTACGAGCAGTACTTC
TRBV2	.	TRBD1	TRBJ1-6	13	CASRGQENSPLHF	TGTGCCAGCAGGGGACAGGAAAATTCACCCCTCCACTTT
TRBV28	once	TRBD2	TRBJ2-7	18	CASSSRLASGLRSQGQYF	TGTGCCAGCAGTTCAAGACTAGCGAGCGGCCTGCGTTCCCAGGGGCAGTACTTC
TRBV6-5	.	TRBD1	TRBJ2-7	13	CASRRQGVREQYF	TGTGCCAGCAGACGACAGGGGGTGAGGGAGCAGTACTTC
TRBV11-2	.	.	TRBJ2-1	15	CASSLGGSSYNEQFF	TGTGCCAGCAGCTTGGGTGGGAGCTCCTACAATGAGCAGTTCTTC
TRBV29-1	.	.	TRBJ1-2	11	CSATGKEGYTF	TGCAGCGCCACAGGGAAGGAGGGCTACACCTTC
TRBV7-2	.	.	TRBJ2-7	12	CASSSNLYEQYF	TGTGCCAGCAGCTCCAACCTATACGAGCAGTACTTC
TRBV7-9	.	.	TRBJ2-1	11	CASSFSGPGIF	TGTGCCAGCAGTTTCAGCGGGCCGGGGATCTTC
TRBV15	few	.	TRBJ2-7	13	CATSRGRSYEQYF	TGTGCCACCTCCAGGGGGAGGTCCTACGAGCAGTACTTC
TRBV28	.	.	TRBJ2-1	16	CASSPRTEASYNEQFF	TGTGCCAGCAGTCCCCGGACGGAGGCCTCCTACAATGAGCAGTTCTTC